The following is a TCR beta chain sequence with its context. As yet, its antigen is unknown. V gave up 6 bases and J gave up 4 bases; unmatched junction bases: 4. The CDR3 totals 13 residues. The data originate from a study of post-analysis software for immune sequencing data. General study results and limits: When patients were compared with controls, five TRBV segments were more frequent, TRBV5-6, TRBV5-1 and TRBV20-1 among them.

Prepared TCR beta cDNA libraries contained unique molecular identifiers. TCRdb fed the PCR reads into MiXCR, producing one record per CDR3 protein. The repertoire has 700,000 to 900,000 distinct CDR3 sequences, around 46% of them found once; the top ten carry over 4.5%. The V and J genes are TRBV12-3 or TRBV12-4 and TRBJ2-5; 8 bases line up with TRBD1. Sequenced: blood. The TCR sequence derives from a girl aged 5-17 years with multiple sclerosis. CDR3: CASRPGQGETQYF. CDR3 bases: TGTGCCAGCAGACCCGGACAGGGAGAGACCCAGTACTTC.